One sample yielded the 14 T cell receptor beta chains listed below, sequenced in a study of monozygotic twins with inflammatory bowel disease. With the 5' RACE reads reprocessed, TCRdb shows one record per CDR3 protein and no DNA. In all, the sample yields approximately 400,000 distinct CDR3 sequences. Sequencing was carried out using blood. All receptors derive from a human donor with ulcerative colitis or Crohn's disease, or a healthy co-twin of an affected twin (not recorded which).

V and J are TRBV5-1 and TRBJ2-5; TCRdb proposes TRBD1, but this gene call is untestable without DNA. The CDR3 loop spans 13 amino acids. Germline values: CDR1 SGHRS, CDR2 YFSETQ. The CDR3 loop is CASSIQGKETQYF.

The V call is TRBV5-8, the J call TRBJ2-1; TCRdb's D call, TRBD2, is unchecked because there is no DNA. This CDR3 contains 15 residues. CDR1 is SGHTS and CDR2 is YDEGEE in the germline V gene. CDR3 amino acids: CASSPQQVAGVEQFF.

The chain recombines TRBV28 with TRBJ2-1; TCRdb outputs TRBD2, but without DNA this stays unchecked. Germline V gives CDR1 MDHEN, CDR2 SYDVKM. This CDR3 has 14 residues. The CDR3 sequence is CASSFGGPRNEQFF. The entire variable domain, with the rest obtained from reference TRBV28 and TRBJ2-1, is as follows: DVKVTQSSRYLVKRTGEKVFLECVQDMDHENMFWYRQDPGLGLRLIYFSYDVKMKEKGDIPEGYSVSREKKERFSLILESASTNQTSMYLCASSFGGPRNEQFFGPGTRLTVL.

CDR3 sequence: CASSVSTTSGDPQETQYF. The V gene is TRBV9, the J gene TRBJ2-5; absent DNA, TCRdb's TRBD2 call cannot be checked. The CDR3 has 18 residues. Germline V lookup: CDR1 SGDLS, CDR2 YYNGEE.

The V and J genes are TRBV20-1 and TRBJ2-5; the D gene TCRdb calls, TRBD1, cannot be checked with no DNA. Germline loops: CDR1 DFQATT, CDR2 SNEGSKA (reference sequence). This CDR3 region has 14 residues. CDR3 sequence reads: CSNGDPFFRETQYF.

The V call is TRBV7-9, the J call TRBJ1-2. Per germline, CDR1 SEHNR and CDR2 FQNEAQ (reference sequence). The CDR3 totals 11 residues. The CDR3 is CASPDTGGYTF.

The V gene is TRBV20-1, the J gene TRBJ1-3; there is no DNA to check the TCRdb D call of TRBD1. The CDR3 consists of 13 residues. Germline V lookup: CDR1 DFQATT, CDR2 SNEGSKA (reference sequence). CDR3 sequence reads: CSAGPGPGNTIYF.

V is TRBV19 and J is TRBJ1-6. Germline V lookup: CDR1 LNHDA, CDR2 SQIVND (reference sequence). The CDR3 has 13 amino acids. The CDR3 region is CASSFGPQSPLHF.

The genes are TRBV10-3 and TRBJ2-7. The CDR3 length is 14 residues. The germline V gene has CDR1 ENHRY and CDR2 SYGVKD. The CDR3 region is CAIADPRAPYEQYF.

The rearrangement joins TRBV20-1 to TRBJ2-7; TCRdb picks TRBD1, but there is no DNA to check that call. CDR1 is DFQATT and CDR2 is SNEGSKA in the germline V gene (reference sequence). The CDR3 is 11 amino acids. CDR3 sequence reads: CSARLQGREYF.

The V and J genes are TRBV4-1 and TRBJ1-1. The CDR3 contains 15 residues. CDR1 is MGHRA, CDR2 YSYEKL, per germline. CDR3: CASSQDPGRAERAFF.

V gene TRBV12-3 or TRBV12-4 combines with J gene TRBJ1-2; TCRdb picks TRBD1, but there is no DNA to check that call. This CDR3 comprises 13 residues. CDR3 sequence reads: CASSPTGSRGYTF.

The chain couples TRBV11-2 to TRBJ2-4; the TCRdb call, TRBD2, lacks DNA for checking. The germline CDR1 and CDR2 sequences are SGHAT and FQNNGV. The CDR3 runs 19 residues. The CDR3 spells CASSLGVGVAGVSKNIQYF. Combining the CDR3 with reference TRBV11-2 and TRBJ2-4 gives the whole variable domain EAGVAQSPRYKIIEKRQSVAFWCNPISGHATLYWYQQILGQGPKLLIQFQNNGVVDDSQLPKDRFSAERLKGVDSTLKIQPAKLEDSAVYLCASSLGVGVAGVSKNIQYFGAGTRLSVL.

The rearrangement joins TRBV7-2 to TRBJ1-5; TCRdb picks TRBD1, but there is no DNA to check that call. The germline gives CDR1 SGHTA, CDR2 FQGNSA. This CDR3 has 16 residues. CDR3 sequence: CASSLVSGVGNQPQHF.